This T cell receptor beta chain was recorded in a study of T cell responses to AZD1222 COVID-19 vaccine. About this clone: What it recognizes is unknown.

General study results and limits: Donors skewed white British and female; clonal diversity was possibly underestimated. Seropositive status at baseline applied to only six AZD1222 recipients.

The protocol was immunoSEQ multiplex PCR, while the TCRdb copy is restricted to in-frame clones and leaves out a portion. The data show about 91,000 clones, roughly 84% seen once. Per germline, CDR1 SNHLY and CDR2 FYNNEI. The ends were cut back, 8 bases at V and 7 bases at J, with 14 bases in the middle. This CDR3 region has 12 residues. The sequences come from peripheral blood, collected on day 0 of AZD1222 vaccination. The chain carries TRBV2 and TRBJ1-1; no clear D gene. This receptor was identified in an adult in good health. The CDR3 coding sequence is TGTGCCAGCTGGGTGGGTTCGCGTGAAGCTTTCTTT. Its translation: CASWVGSREAFF. Looking up the rest from reference TRBV2 and TRBJ1-1 gives the full variable domain: EPEVTQTPSHQVTQMGQEVILRCVPISNHLYFYWYRQILGQKVEFLVSFYNNEISEKSEIFDDQFSVERPDGSNFTLKIRSTKLEDSAMYFCASWVGSREAFFGQGTRLTVV.